This note documents a single T cell receptor (beta chain) sequence. Its cognate antigen is unknown. These data come from a study of graft-versus-host responses after intestinal transplantation. TCRdb's table, derived via immunoSEQ multiplex PCR, lists solely in-frame clones and lacks some. Of about 51,000 clones in the sample, about 90% were seen once. Overall study findings and caveats: The presence of high graft-versus-host to host-versus-graft clonal ratios in allografts characterized patients with graft-donor T cell macrochimerism. Recipient marrow contained GvH clones, some of which appeared first in ileum or blood.

Germline-derived CDR1 and CDR2 are LGHNA and YNFKEQ. This CDR3 spans 16 amino acids. Trimming left V 2 bases short and J 0 bases short, with 13 bases between. The receptor was derived from a human donor who was the organ donor for an intestinal transplant. Sequenced material: unstimulated CD4+ T cells sorted from spleen or lymph node cells, taken before transplant. The genes are TRBV4-2 and TRBJ1-1; tentative D call: TRBD1 (5 bases). The DNA of the CDR3 is TGTGCCAGCAGCCAATCCGGGGGAGGGTTGAACACTGAAGCTTTCTTT. Its protein product is CASSQSGGGLNTEAFF.